Presented here are 8 T cell receptor beta chains from one specimen sequenced in a study of long-term antiretroviral therapy in people with HIV. At survey level, the immunoSEQ assay was run in its v3.0 version. The assay was immunoSEQ multiplex PCR, and TCRdb's table has in-frame clones only and misses some. The sample consists of under 35,000 clones, about 94% of them appearing once. Sequencing was performed on unsorted PBMCs, taken more than 5 years after starting antiretroviral therapy. The receptor set was obtained from a woman in her fifties or sixties with HIV.

This chain connects TRBV6-5 to TRBJ1-1; unclear D gene. Per the germline V gene, CDR1 is MNHEY and CDR2 is SVGAGI. V dropped 6 bases and J dropped 1 base, with 9 bases sitting between them. The length of the CDR3 is 13 residues. The CDR3 sequence is CASREAGNTEAFF. The CDR3 coding sequence is TGTGCCAGCAGAGAAGCGGGGAACACTGAAGCTTTCTTT.

This clone appeared a single time. The rearrangement links TRBV29-1 to TRBJ2-3, with D hard to call. V was pared by 3 bases and J by 1 base, with 11 bases between. This CDR3 comprises 14 residues. Germline CDR1 reads SQVTM; CDR2 reads ANQGSEA. In DNA, the CDR3 is TGCAGCGTTGAGATGACACACCGCACAGATACGCAGTATTTT. Translating it yields CSVEMTHRTDTQYF.

The gene calls are TRBV5-4 and TRBJ2-3, with D possibly matching TRBD1 (6 bases). V lost 1 base and J lost 5, with 11 bases in between. Germline CDR1 is SGHNT and CDR2 is YYREEE (reference sequence). The CDR3 spans 14 residues. The CDR3 protein is CASSLTGYKDTQYF. The CDR3 DNA follows: TGTGCCAGCAGCTTGACAGGGTACAAAGATACGCAGTATTTT.

The V call is TRBV4-1, the J call TRBJ2-7; D is undetermined. The V gene lost 0 bases and the J gene lost 0 bases, with 12 bases spanning the gap. CDR3 length: 16 amino acids. CDR1 MGHRA and CDR2 YSYEKL come from the germline V gene. CDR3 DNA sequence: TGCGCCAGCAGCCAAGAAAAACCACCACGCTCCTACGAGCAGTACTTC. Its protein product is CASSQEKPPRSYEQYF.

The rearrangement links TRBV2 to TRBJ2-3, with 9 bases fitting TRBD2. Trimming at V came to 3 bases and at J to 2 bases, leaving 6 bases not matched to a gene. Germline V lookup: CDR1 SNHLY, CDR2 FYNNEI. CDR3 length: 16 residues. The CDR3 spells CASSEGLARITDTQYF. For the CDR3, the DNA is TGTGCCAGCAGTGAGGGACTAGCTAGGATCACAGATACGCAGTATTTT.

The rearrangement links TRBV19 to TRBJ1-1; no definite D call. Trimming cost V 6 bases and J 4 bases, with 12 bases left between them. Germline assignment: CDR1 LNHDA and CDR2 SQIVND (reference sequence). CDR3 length: 13 amino acids. The CDR3 spells CASRRASGTEAFF. Here the CDR3 DNA reads TGTGCCAGTAGGCGTGCCAGTGGCACTGAAGCTTTCTTT.

The rearrangement uses TRBV4-1 and TRBJ1-1, with no clear D. Germline V CDR1 and CDR2: MGHRA, YSYEKL. V dropped 0 bases and J dropped 2 bases, with 10 bases sitting between them. The CDR3 contains 15 residues. CDR3 nucleotides: TGCGCCAGCAGCCAAGATGTTCTCCCTAACACTGAAGCTTTCTTT. This gives the protein CASSQDVLPNTEAFF.

The gene calls are TRBV27 and TRBJ2-2; no clear D. Germline-derived CDR1 and CDR2 are MNHEY and SMNVEV (reference sequence). Trimming removed 6 bases from V and 3 bases from J, with 11 bases in between. The CDR3 contains 14 residues. CDR3 in amino acids: CASSRPWDTGELFF. The DNA for the CDR3 is TGTGCCAGCAGCCGGCCGTGGGACACCGGGGAGCTGTTTTTT.